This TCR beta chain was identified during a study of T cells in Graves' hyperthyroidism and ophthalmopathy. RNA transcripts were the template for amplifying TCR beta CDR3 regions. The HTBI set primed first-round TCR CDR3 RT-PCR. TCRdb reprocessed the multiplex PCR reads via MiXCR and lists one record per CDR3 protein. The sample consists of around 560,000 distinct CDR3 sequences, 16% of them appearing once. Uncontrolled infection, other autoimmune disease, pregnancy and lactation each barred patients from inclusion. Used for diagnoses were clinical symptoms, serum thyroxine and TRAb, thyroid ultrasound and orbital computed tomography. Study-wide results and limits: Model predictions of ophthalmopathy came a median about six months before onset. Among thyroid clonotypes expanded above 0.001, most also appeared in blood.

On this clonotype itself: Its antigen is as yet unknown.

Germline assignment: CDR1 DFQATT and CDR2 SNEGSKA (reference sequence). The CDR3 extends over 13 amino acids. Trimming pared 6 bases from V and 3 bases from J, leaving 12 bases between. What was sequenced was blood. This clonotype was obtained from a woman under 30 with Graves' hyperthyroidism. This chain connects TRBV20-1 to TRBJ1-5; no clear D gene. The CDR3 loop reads CSASVGVNQPQHF. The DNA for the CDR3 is TGCAGTGCCTCGGTCGGCGTCAATCAGCCCCAGCATTTT.